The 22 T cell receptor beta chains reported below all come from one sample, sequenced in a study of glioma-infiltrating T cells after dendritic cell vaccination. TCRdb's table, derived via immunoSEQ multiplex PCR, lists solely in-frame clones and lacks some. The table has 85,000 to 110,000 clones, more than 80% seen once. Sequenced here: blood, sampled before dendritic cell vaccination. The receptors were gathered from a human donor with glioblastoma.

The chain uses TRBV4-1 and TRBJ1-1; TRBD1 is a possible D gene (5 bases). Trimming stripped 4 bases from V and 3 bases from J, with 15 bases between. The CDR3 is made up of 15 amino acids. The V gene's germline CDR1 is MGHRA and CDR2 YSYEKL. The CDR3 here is CASSPRGGTDTEAFF. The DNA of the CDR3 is TGCGCCAGCAGCCCGCGGGGGGGTACGGACACTGAAGCTTTCTTT.

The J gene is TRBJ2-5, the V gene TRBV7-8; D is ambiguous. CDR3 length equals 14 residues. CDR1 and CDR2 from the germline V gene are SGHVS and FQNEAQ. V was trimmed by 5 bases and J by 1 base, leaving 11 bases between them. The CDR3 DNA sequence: TGTGCCAGCAGCCCCCGTTGGGCCCAAGAGACCCAGTACTTC. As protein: CASSPRWAQETQYF.

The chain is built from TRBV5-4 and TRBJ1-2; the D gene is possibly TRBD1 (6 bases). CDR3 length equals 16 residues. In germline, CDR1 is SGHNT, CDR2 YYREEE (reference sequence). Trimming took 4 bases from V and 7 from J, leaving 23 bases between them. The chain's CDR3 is CASSPGGEGENGGYTF. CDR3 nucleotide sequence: TGTGCCAGCAGCCCGGGTGGTGAGGGGGAAAATGGTGGCTACACCTTC.

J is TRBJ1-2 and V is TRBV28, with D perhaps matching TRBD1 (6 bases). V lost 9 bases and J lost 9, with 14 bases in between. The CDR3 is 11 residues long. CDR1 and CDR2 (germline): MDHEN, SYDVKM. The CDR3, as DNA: TGTGCCAGTCGATACAGGGACCGCTACACCTTC. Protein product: CASRYRDRYTF.

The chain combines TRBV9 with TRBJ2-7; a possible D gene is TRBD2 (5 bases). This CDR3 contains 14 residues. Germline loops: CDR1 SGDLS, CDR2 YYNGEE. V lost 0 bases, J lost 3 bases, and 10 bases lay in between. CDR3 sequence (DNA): TGTGCCAGCAGCGTAGTCGACGGGGACTACGAGCAGTACTTC. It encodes CASSVVDGDYEQYF.

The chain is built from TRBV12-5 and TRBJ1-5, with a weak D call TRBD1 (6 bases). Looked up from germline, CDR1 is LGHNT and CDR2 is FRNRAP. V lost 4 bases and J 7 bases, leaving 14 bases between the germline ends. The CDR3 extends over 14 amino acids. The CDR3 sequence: CASGYGQGLQPQHF. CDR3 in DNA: TGTGCTAGTGGTTATGGTCAGGGGTTACAGCCCCAGCATTTT.

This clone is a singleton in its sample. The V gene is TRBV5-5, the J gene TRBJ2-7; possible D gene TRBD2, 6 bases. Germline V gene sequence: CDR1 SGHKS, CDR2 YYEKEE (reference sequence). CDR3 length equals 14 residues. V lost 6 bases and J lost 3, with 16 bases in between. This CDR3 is CASTPRLDNYEQYF. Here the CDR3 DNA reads TGTGCCAGCACCCCGAGACTAGACAACTACGAGCAGTACTTC.

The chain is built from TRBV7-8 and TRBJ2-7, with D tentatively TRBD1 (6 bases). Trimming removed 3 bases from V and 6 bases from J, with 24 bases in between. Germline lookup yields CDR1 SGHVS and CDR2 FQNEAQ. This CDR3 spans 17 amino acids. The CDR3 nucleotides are TGTGCCAGCAGCTTTGATGGGATGAGGCAGGGGTTCCGCGAGCAGTACTTC. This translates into CASSFDGMRQGFREQYF.

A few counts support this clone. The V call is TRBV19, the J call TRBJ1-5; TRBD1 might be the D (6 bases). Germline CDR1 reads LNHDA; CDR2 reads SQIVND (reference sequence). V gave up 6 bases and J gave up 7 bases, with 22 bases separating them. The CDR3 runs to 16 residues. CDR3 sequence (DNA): TGTGCCAGTAGGGGTGATGACTGGGACAATGAACAGCCCCAGCATTTT. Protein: CASRGDDWDNEQPQHF.

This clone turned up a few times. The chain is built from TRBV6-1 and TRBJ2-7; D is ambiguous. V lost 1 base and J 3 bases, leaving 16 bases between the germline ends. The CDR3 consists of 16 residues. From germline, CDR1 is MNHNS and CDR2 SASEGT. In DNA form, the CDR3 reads TGTGCCAGCAGTGAAGGGGTCCCTTCCTCGGGCTACGAGCAGTACTTC. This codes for CASSEGVPSSGYEQYF.

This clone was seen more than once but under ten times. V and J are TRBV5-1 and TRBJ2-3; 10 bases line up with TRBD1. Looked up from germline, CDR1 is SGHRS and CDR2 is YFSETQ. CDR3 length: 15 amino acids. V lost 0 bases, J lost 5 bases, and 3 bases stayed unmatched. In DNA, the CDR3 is TGCGCCAGCAGCTTGGGACAGGGGGCTGTAGATACGCAGTATTTT. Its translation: CASSLGQGAVDTQYF. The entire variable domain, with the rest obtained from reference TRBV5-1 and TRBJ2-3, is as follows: KAGVTQTPRYLIKTRGQQVTLSCSPISGHRSVSWYQQTPGQGLQFLFEYFSETQRNKGNFPGRFSGRQFSNSRSEMNVSTLELGDSALYLCASSLGQGAVDTQYFGPGTRLTVL.

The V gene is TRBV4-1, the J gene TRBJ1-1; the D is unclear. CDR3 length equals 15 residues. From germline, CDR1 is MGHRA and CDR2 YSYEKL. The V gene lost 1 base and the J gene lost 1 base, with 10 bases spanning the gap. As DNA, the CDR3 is TGCGCCAGCAGCCAAGCGGTACTCAAGAACACTGAAGCTTTCTTT. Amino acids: CASSQAVLKNTEAFF.

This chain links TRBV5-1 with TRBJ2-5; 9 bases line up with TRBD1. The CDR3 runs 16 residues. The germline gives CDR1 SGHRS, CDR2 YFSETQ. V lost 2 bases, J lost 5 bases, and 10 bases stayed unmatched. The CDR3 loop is CASSFMGQGLSETQYF. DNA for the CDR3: TGCGCCAGCAGCTTCATGGGACAGGGTCTATCGGAGACCCAGTACTTC.

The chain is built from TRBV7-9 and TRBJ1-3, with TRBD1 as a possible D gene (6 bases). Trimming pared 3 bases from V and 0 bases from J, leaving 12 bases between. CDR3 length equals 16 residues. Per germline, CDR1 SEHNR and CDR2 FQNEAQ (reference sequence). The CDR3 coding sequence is TGTGCCAGCAGCTTCGGGGGGGCCCTCTCTGGAAACACCATATATTTT. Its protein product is CASSFGGALSGNTIYF.

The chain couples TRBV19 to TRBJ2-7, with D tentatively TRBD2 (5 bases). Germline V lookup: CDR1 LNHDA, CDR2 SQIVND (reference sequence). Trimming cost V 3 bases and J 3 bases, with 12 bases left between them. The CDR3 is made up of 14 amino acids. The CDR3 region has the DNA TGTGCCAGTAGTATTGGCAACGAGGGCTACGAGCAGTACTTC. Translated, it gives CASSIGNEGYEQYF.

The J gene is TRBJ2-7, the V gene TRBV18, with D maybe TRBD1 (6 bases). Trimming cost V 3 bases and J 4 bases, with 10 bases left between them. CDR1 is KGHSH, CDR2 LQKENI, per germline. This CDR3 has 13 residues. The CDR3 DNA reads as TGTGCCAGCTCACCGGGACAAGAATACGAGCAGTACTTC. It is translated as CASSPGQEYEQYF.

CDR3 in DNA: TGTGCCAGCACGAAGAGCGGGGGGGCCTCGAATGAGCAGTTCTTC. Translation: CASTKSGGASNEQFF. This sequence joins TRBV9 and TRBJ2-1, with 10 bases aligning to TRBD2. Trimming at V came to 6 bases and at J to 7 bases, leaving 10 bases not matched to a gene. Germline V gene sequence: CDR1 SGDLS, CDR2 YYNGEE. This CDR3 comprises 15 residues.

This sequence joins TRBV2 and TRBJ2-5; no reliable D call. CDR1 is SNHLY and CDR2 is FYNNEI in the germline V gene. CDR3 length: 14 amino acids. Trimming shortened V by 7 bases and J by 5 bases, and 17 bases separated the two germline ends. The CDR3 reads CASTAALLGETQYF. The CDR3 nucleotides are TGTGCCAGCACCGCGGCACTCCTCGGGGAGACCCAGTACTTC.

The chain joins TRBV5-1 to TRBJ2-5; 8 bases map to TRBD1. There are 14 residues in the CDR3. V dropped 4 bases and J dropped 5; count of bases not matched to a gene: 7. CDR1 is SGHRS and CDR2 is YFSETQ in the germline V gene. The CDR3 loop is CASSDRGNVETQYF. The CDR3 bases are TGCGCCAGCAGCGACAGGGGAAATGTGGAGACCCAGTACTTC.

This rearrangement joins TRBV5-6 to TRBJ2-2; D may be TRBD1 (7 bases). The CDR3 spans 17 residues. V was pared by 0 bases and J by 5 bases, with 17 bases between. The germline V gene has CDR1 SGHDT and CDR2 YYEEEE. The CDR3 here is CASSLVFLAGGTGELFF. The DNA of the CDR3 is TGTGCCAGCAGCTTGGTATTCCTGGCAGGGGGGACCGGGGAGCTGTTTTTT.

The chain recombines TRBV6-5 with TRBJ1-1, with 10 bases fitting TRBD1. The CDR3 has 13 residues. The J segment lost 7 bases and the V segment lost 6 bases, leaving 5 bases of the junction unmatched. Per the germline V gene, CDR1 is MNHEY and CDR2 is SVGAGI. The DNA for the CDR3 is TGTGCCAGCAGGGCGACAGGGGGCTTTGAAGCTTTCTTT. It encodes CASRATGGFEAFF.

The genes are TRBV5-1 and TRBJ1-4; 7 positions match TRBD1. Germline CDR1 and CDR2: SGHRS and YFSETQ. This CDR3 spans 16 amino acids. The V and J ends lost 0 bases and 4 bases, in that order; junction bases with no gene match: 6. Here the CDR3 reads CASSLDTTGFNEKLFF. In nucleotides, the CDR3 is TGCGCCAGCAGCTTGGACACGACAGGGTTTAATGAAAAACTGTTTTTT.